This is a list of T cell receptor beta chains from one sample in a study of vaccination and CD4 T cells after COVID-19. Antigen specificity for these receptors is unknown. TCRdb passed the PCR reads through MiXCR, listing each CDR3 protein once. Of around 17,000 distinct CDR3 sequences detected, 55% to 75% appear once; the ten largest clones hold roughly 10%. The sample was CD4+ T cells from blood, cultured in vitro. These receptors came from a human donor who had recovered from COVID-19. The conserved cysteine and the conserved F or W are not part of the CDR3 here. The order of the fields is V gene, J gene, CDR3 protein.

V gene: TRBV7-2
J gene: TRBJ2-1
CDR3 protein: ASSQLVPVNEQF

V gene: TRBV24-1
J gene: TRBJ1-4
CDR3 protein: ATQGGGLSEKLF

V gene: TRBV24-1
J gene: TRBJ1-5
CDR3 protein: ATSDSLDRGGQPQH

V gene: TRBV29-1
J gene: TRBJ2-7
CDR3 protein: SVYSHEQY

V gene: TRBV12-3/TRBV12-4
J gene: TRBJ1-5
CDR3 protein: ASSLQRRQPQH

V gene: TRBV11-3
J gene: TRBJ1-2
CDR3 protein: ASSQPTSYGYT

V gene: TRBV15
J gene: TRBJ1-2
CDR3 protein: ATSATDRMDGYT

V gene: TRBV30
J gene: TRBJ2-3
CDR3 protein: AWSVGQPAASTDTQY

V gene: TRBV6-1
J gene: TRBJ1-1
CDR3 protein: ASRGSGDTEAF

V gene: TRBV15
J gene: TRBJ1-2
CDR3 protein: ATSRDLGMGYGYT

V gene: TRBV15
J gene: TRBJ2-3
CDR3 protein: ATSPDRSTDTQY

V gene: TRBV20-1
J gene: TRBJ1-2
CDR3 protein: SAGTTGDGYT

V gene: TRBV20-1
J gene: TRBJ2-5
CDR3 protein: SARDLGGRAFETQY

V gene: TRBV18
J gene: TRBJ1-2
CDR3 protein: ASSPTYGGGTGQDYGYT

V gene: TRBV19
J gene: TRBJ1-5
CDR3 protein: ASHENSNQPQH

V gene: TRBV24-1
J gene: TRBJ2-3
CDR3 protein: ATSDFVLNTDTQY

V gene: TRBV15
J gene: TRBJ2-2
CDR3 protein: ATSRVGELF

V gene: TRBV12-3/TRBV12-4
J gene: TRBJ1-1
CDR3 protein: ASSSQSTGDTEAF

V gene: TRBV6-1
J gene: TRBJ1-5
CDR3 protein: ASSDISNQPQH

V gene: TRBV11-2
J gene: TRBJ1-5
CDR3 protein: ASSLETVGGPQH

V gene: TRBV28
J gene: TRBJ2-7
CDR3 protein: ASSSGAVYEQY

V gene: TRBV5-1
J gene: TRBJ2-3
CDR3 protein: ASSFRAPRDTQY

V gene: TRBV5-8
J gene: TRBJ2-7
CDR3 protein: ASSLVGGYEQY

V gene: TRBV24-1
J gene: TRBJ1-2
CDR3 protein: ATSDSWTAYGYT

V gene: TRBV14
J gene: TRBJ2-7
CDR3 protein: ASSHLQGTYEQY

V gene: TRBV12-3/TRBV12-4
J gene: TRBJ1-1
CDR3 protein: ASSLLGKGAEAF

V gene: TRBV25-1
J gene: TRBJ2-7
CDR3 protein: ASSAHRRGTYEQY

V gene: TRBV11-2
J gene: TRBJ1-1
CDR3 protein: ASSSYRGNNREAF

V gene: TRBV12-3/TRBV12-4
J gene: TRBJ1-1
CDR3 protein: ASSLPGQAEAF

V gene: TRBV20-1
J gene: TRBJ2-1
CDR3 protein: SSKTGGGNEQF

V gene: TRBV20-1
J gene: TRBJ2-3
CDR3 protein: SAREREGVYF

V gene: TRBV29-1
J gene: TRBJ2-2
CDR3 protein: SVERGAGTGELF

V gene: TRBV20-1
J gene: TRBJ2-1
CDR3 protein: SAGDFGTSGSYNEQF

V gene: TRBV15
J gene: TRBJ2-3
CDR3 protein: ATRYGSGRTDTQY

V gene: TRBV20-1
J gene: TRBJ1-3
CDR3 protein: SARGGRTGNTIY

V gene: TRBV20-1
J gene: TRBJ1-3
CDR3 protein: SAQTGLGGNTIY

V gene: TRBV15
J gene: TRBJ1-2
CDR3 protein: ATSRGGEFYGYT

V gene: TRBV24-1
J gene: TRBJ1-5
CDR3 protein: ATSEYYSNQPQH

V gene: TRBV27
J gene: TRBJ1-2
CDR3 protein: ASSFQGARTGYT

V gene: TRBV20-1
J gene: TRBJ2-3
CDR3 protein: SASPLLAGEEDTQY

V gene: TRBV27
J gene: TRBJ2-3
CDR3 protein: ASSLPGTSGTSTDTQY

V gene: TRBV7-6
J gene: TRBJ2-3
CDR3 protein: ASSLSPNVVNTQY

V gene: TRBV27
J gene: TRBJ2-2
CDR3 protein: ASKVQGDLNTGELF

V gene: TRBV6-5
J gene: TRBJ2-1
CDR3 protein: ASSSKGLSSYNEQF

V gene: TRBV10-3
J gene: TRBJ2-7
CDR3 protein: AISEAGSSWEQY

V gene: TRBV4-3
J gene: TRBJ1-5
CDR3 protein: ASSRRNQPQH